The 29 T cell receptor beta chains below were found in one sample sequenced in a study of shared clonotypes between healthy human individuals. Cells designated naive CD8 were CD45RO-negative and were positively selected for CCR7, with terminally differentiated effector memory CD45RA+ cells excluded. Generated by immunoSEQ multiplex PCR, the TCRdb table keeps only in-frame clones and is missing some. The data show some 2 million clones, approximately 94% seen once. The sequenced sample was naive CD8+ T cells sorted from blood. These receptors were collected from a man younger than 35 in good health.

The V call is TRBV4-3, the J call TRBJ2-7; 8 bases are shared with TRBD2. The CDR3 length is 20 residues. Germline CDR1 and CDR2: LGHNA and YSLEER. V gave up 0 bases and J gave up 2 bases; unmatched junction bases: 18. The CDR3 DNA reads TGCGCCAGCAGCCAAGATTCGACGGGACTAGTAGTCTTCCAACCCTACGAGCAGTACTTC. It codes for CASSQDSTGLVVFQPYEQYF.

CDR3: CASSGLALNTGELFF. The CDR3 DNA reads as TGTGCCAGCAGCGGACTAGCGCTTAACACCGGGGAGCTGTTTTTT. J is TRBJ2-2 and V is TRBV7-9, with TRBD2 identical over 9 bases. CDR3 length: 15 residues. Germline values: CDR1 SEHNR, CDR2 FQNEAQ (reference sequence). V lost 5 bases to trimming and J lost 2 bases; unmatched junction nucleotides: 3.

This CDR3 reads CASSLASTGLETQYF. The CDR3 DNA sequence: TGTGCCAGCAGCTTGGCTAGTACCGGGTTAGAGACCCAGTACTTC. This chain connects TRBV7-9 to TRBJ2-5; D remains unclear. The V and J ends lost 3 bases and 4 bases respectively, with 15 bases between them. CDR3 size: 15 residues. From germline, CDR1 is SEHNR and CDR2 FQNEAQ (reference sequence).

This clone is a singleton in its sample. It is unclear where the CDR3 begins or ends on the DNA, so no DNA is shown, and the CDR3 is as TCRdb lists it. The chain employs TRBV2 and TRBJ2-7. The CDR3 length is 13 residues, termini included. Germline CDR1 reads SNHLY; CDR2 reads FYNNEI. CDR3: CASTSGAAYEQYF.

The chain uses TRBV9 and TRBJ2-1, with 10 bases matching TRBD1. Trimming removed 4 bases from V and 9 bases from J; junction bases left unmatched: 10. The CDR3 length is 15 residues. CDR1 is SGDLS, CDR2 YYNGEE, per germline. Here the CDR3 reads CASSPPGQGYFEQFF. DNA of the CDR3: TGTGCCAGCAGCCCCCCGGGACAGGGGTATTTTGAGCAGTTCTTC.

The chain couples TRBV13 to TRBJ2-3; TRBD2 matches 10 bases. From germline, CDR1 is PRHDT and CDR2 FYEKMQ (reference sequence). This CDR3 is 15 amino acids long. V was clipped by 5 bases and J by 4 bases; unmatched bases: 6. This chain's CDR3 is CASSETSGEPDTQYF. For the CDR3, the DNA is TGTGCCAGCAGCGAAACTAGCGGGGAGCCAGATACGCAGTATTTT.

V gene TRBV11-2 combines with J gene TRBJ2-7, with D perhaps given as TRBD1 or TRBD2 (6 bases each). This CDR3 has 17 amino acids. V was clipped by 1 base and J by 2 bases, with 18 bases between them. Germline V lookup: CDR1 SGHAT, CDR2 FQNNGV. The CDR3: CASSLVVGGGIPYEQYF. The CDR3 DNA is TGTGCCAGCAGCTTAGTAGTGGGGGGCGGGATTCCCTACGAGCAGTACTTC.

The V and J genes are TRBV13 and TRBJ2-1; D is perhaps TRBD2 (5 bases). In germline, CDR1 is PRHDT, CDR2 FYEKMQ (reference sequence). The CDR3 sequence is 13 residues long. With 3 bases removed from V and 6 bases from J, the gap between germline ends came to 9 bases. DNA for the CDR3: TGTGCCAGCAGCTTTGGGAGCCTCAATGAGCAGTTCTTC. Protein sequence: CASSFGSLNEQFF.

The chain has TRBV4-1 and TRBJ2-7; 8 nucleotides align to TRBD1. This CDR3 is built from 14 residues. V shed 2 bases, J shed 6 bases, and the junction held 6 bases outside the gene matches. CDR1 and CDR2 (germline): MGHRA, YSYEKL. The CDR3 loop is CASSQPLGTGEQYF. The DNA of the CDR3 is TGCGCCAGCAGCCAACCCCTAGGGACAGGCGAGCAGTACTTC.

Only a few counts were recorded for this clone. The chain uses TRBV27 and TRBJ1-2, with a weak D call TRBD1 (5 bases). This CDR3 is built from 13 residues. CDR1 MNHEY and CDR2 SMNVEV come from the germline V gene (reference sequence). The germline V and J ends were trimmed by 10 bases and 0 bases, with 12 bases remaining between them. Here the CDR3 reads CATKGVANYGYTF. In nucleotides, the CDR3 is TGTGCCACCAAAGGGGTGGCTAACTATGGCTACACCTTC.

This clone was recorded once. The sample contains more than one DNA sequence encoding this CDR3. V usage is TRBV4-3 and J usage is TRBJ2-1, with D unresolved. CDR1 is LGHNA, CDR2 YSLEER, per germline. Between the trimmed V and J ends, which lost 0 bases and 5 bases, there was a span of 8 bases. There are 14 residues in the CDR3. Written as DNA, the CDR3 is TGCGCCAGCAGCCAAGACGGCCTTAACAATGAGCAGTTCTTC. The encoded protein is CASSQDGLNNEQFF.

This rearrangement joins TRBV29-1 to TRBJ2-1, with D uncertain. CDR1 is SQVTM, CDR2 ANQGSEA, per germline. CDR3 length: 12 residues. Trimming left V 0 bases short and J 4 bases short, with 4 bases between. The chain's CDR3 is CSVEDLYNEQFF. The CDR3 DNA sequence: TGCAGCGTTGAAGATCTTTACAATGAGCAGTTCTTC.

The CDR3 DNA is TGTGCCAGCAGTCCCCGACAGGGTCTTAGCGAGCAGTACTTC. This gives the protein CASSPRQGLSEQYF. The chain is built from TRBV28 and TRBJ2-7; 7 bases match TRBD1. Germline CDR1 reads MDHEN; CDR2 reads SYDVKM. V shed 5 bases and J 6 bases; nucleotides not matched to a gene: 10. The length of the CDR3 is 14 residues. Full variable domain (rest looked up from reference TRBV28 and TRBJ2-7): DVKVTQSSRYLVKRTGEKVFLECVQDMDHENMFWYRQDPGLGLRLIYFSYDVKMKEKGDIPEGYSVSREKKERFSLILESASTNQTSMYLCASSPRQGLSEQYFGPGTRLTVT.

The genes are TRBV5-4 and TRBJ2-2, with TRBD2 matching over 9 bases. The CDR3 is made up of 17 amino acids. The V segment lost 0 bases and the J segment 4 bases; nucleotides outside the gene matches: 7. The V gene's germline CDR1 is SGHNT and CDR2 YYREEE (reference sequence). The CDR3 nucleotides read TGTGCCAGCAGCTTGGTGGGCGGGGGGGCCGCCACCGGGGAGCTGTTTTTT. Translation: CASSLVGGGAATGELFF. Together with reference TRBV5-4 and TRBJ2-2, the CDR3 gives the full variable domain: ETGVTQSPTHLIKTRGQQVTLRCSSQSGHNTVSWYQQALGQGPQFIFQYYREEENGRGNFPPRFSGLQFPNYSSELNVNALELDDSALYLCASSLVGGGAATGELFFGEGSRLTVL.

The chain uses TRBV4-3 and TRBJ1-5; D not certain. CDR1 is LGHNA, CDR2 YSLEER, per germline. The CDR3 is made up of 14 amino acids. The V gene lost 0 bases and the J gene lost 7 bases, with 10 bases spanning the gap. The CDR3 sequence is CASSQEAGSQPQHF. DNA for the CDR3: TGCGCCAGCAGCCAAGAAGCGGGGAGCCAGCCCCAGCATTTT.

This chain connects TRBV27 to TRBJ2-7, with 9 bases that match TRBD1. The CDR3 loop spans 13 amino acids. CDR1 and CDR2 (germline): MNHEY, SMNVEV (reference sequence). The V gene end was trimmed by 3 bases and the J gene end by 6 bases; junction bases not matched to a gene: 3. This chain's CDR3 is CASSLNRGLEQYF. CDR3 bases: TGTGCCAGCAGTTTGAACAGGGGGCTCGAGCAGTACTTC.

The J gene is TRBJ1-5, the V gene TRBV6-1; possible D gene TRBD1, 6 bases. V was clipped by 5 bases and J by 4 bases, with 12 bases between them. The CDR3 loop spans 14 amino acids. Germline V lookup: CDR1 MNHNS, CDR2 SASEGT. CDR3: CASSPRGGNQPQHF. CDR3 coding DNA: TGTGCCAGCAGTCCACGAGGGGGGAATCAGCCCCAGCATTTT.

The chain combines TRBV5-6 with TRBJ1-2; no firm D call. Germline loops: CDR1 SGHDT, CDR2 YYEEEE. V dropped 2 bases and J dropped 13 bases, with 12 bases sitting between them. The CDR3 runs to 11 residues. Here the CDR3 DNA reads TGTGCCAGCAGCTTAGGGCCGGAGGGCACCTTC. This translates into CASSLGPEGTF.

The CDR3 is CAWSHWGSTGVNYGYTF. The CDR3 nucleotides are TGTGCCTGGAGTCATTGGGGATCCACGGGGGTTAACTATGGCTACACCTTC. The rearrangement uses TRBV30 and TRBJ1-2; a weak D match, TRBD1 (5 bases). The V and J ends lost 2 bases and 1 base respectively, with 20 bases between them. Germline CDR1 GTSNPN, CDR2 SVGIG (reference sequence). This CDR3 comprises 17 residues.

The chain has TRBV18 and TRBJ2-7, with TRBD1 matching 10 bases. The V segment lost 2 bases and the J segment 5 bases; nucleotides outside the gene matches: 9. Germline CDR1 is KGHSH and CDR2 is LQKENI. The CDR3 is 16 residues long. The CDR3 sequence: CASSPAKGQGPHEQYF. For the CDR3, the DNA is TGTGCCAGCTCACCAGCCAAGGGACAGGGGCCTCACGAGCAGTACTTC.

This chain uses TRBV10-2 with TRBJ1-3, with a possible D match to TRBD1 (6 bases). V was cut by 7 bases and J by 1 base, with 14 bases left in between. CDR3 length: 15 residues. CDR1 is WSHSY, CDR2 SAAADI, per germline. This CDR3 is CASTKQGLSGNTIYF. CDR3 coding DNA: TGCGCCAGCACCAAACAGGGATTGTCTGGAAACACCATATATTTT.

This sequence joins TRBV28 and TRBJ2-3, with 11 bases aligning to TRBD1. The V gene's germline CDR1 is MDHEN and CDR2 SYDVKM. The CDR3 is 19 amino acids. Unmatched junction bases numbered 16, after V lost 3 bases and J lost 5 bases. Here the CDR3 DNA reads TGTGCCAGCAGTTTTCGGGACAGGGGGATCGGGAGTCCCAAAGATACGCAGTATTTT. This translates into CASSFRDRGIGSPKDTQYF.

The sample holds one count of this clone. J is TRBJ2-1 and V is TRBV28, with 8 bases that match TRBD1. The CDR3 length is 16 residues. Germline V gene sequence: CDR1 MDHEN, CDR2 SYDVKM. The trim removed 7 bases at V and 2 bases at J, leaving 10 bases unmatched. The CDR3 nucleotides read TGTGCCAGCACCGATCCAGACAGGGGAGCCTACAATGAGCAGTTCTTC. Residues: CASTDPDRGAYNEQFF.

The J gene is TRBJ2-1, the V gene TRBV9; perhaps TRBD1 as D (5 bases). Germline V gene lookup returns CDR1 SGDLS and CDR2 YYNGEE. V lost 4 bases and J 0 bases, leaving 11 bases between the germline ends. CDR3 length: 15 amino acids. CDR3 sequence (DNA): TGTGCCAGCAGCCCTTTCAGGGTCTCCTACAATGAGCAGTTCTTC. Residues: CASSPFRVSYNEQFF.

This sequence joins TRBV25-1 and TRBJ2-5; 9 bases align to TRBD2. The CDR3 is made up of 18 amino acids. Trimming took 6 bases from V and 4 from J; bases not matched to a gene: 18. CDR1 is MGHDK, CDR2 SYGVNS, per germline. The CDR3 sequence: CASSRPARGGAGRETQYF. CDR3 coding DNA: TGTGCCAGCAGCCGACCCGCCCGCGGGGGGGCCGGGAGAGAGACCCAGTACTTC.

In DNA, the CDR3 is TGTGCCAGCAGTGCCCTAGCGGGGGGAAATGAGCAGTTCTTC. It codes for CASSALAGGNEQFF. V usage is TRBV6-4 and J usage is TRBJ2-1; 11 nucleotides line up with TRBD2. The CDR3 runs to 14 residues. CDR1 and CDR2 (germline): MRHNA, SNTAGT. With 4 bases clipped from V and 7 bases from J, the junction kept 3 bases outside the gene matches.

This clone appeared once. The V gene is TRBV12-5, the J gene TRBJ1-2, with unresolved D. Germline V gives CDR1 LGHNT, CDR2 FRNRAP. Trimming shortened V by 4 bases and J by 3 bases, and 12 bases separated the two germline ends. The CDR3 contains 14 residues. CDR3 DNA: TGTGCTAGTGGTTCCCCCAACCTGCACTATGGCTACACCTTC. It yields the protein CASGSPNLHYGYTF.

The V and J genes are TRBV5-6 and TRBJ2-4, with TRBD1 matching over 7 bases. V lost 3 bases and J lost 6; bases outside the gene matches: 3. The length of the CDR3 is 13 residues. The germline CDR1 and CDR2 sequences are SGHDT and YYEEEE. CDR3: CASSSGTVNIQYF. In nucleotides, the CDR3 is TGTGCCAGCAGCTCCGGGACAGTAAACATTCAGTACTTC.

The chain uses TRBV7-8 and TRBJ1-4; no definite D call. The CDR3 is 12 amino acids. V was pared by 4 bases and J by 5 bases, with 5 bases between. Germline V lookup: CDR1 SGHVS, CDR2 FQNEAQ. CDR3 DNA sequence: TGTGCCAGCAGCTACCTCAATGAAAAACTGTTTTTT. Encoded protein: CASSYLNEKLFF.